The clone carrying this TCR beta chain showed up just once. The data were taken from a study of blood T cell repertoires in COVID-19. Per germline, CDR1 MNHEY and CDR2 SMNVEV (reference sequence). J gave up 12 bases and V 6 bases, and 17 bases lay outside the gene matches. The CDR3 has 15 residues. The method was immunoSEQ multiplex PCR; TCRdb's version includes in-frame clones alone and lacks a portion of them. The repertoire includes over 130,000 clones, more than 75% of them detected once, and around 2.2% sits in the top ten. J is TRBJ1-5 and V is TRBV27; 7 nucleotides line up with TRBD1. The source is an older man with acute or convalescent COVID-19. The sequencing input was peripheral blood. The CDR3 DNA sequence: TGTGCCAGCAGCCGAGGGGGCGGAAGGGGCTTAGACCAGCATTTT. As protein: CASSRGGGRGLDQHF.